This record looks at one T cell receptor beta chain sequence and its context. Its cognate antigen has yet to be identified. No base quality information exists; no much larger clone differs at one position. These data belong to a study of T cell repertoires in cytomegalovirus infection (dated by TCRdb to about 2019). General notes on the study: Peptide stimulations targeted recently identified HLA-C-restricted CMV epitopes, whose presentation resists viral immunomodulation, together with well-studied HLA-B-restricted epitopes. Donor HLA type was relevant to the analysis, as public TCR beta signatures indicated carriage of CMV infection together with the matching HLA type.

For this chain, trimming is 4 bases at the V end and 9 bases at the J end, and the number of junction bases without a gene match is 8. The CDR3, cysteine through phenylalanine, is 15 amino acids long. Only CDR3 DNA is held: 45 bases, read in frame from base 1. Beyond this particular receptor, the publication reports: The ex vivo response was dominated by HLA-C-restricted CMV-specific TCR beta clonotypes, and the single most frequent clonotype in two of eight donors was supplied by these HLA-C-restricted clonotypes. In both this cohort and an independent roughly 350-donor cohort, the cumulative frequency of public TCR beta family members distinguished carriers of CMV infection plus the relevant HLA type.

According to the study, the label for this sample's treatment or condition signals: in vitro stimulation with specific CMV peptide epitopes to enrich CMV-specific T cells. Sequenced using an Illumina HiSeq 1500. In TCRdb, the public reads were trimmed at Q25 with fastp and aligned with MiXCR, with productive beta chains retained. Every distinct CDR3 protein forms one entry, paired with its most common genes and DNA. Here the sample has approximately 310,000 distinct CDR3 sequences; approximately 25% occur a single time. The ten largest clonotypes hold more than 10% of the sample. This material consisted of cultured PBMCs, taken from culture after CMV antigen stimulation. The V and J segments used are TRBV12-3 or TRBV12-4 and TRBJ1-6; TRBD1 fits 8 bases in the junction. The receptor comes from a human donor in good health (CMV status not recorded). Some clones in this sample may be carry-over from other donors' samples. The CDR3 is CASSSRDRGGSPLHF. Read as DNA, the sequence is TGTGCCAGCAGTTCTCGCGACAGGGGTGGTTCACCCCTCCACTTT.